This T cell receptor beta chain was observed in a study of CD8 T cells in ankylosing spondylitis. This clonotype was detected only a few times. No antigen is known for it. The CDR3 is 13 residues long. Trimming took 6 bases from V and 11 from J; bases not matched to a gene: 12. As the method for making TCR beta libraries, quantitative 5'-RACE with molecular barcodes was used. TCRdb redid the calling of the 5' RACE reads with MiXCR, one entry per CDR3 protein. The sample lists hundreds of thousands of distinct CDR3 sequences, 30% to 40% occurring once. Study results and caveats: Within peripheral blood, clones linked to disease were CD8+ and relatively rare.

This TCR derives from a male donor with ankylosing spondylitis or in good health (not recorded which). The rearrangement links TRBV12-3 or TRBV12-4 to TRBJ1-2; 7 bases match TRBD1. Sequencing was performed on blood, either unsorted or a sorted T cell fraction (not recorded which). CDR3 sequence reads: CASRQGPSVEYTF. The CDR3 DNA reads TGTGCCAGCAGACAGGGGCCCTCGGTAGAGTACACCTTC.